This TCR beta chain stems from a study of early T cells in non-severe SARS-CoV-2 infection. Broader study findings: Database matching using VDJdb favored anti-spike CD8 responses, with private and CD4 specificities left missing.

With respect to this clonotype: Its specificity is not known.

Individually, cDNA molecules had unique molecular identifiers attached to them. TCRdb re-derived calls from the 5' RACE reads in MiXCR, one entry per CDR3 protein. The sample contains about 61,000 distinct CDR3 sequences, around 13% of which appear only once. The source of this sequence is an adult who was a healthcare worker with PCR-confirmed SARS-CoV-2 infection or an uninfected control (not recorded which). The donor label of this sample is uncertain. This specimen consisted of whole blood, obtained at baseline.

The CDR3 coding sequence is TGTGCCAGCTCACCACGAGGACAGACCTACGAGCAGTACGTC. Translated, it gives CASSPRGQTYEQYV. The chain employs TRBV18 and TRBJ2-7, with D tentatively TRBD1 (6 bases). The CDR3 has 14 residues. CDR1 KGHSH and CDR2 LQKENI come from the germline V gene. Trimming shortened V by 1 base and J by 2 bases, and 9 bases separated the two germline ends.